The rows below give T cell receptor beta chains drawn from one sample of a study of post-analysis software for immune sequencing data. TCRdb re-called the PCR reads through MiXCR, storing one row per CDR3 protein. Of approximately 770,000 distinct CDR3 sequences detected, about 45% appear once; the ten largest clones hold 4.9%. The sequenced material came from blood. These receptors originate from a girl under 18 with multiple sclerosis. Each CDR3 is given with its conserved first and last residue. A D gene is named only where the DNA matches it firmly. Clone sizes are given selectively: once, few, many, or a class where the clone is expanded.

v_gene,d_gene,j_gene,abundance,CDR3nt,CDR3aa
TRBV7-2,NA,TRBJ2-1,NA,TGTGCCAGCAGCCCTTCAGCAGTCTCCTACAATGAGCAGTTCTTC,CASSPSAVSYNEQFF
TRBV12-3/TRBV12-4,NA,TRBJ1-2,NA,TGTGCCAGCAGTTTGAGTTTGGGGAATGGCTACACCTTC,CASSLSLGNGYTF
TRBV7-2,NA,TRBJ2-7,NA,TGTGCCAGCAGCTTAGATCCCTTTAGCCACGAGCAGTACTTC,CASSLDPFSHEQYF
TRBV6-2/TRBV6-3,NA,TRBJ1-1,NA,TGTGCCAGCAGTTACTCGGATCCAGGGGTAACTGAAGCTTTCTTT,CASSYSDPGVTEAFF
TRBV6-5,NA,TRBJ2-7,many,TGTGCCAGCAGCCCAACCTTGCTGGGGTACGAGCAGTACTTC,CASSPTLLGYEQYF
TRBV29-1,NA,TRBJ2-1,NA,TGCAGCGTTTGGGGACCGAATACAAATGAGCAGTTCTTC,CSVWGPNTNEQFF
TRBV4-3,NA,TRBJ2-5,NA,TGCGCCAGCTTAACCTCAGACCCGGGGGACCAAGAGACCCAGTACTTC,CASLTSDPGDQETQYF
TRBV5-1,TRBD2,TRBJ2-1,NA,TGCGCCAGCAGCTTGAGGGCTAGCGGGAGCAATGAGCAGTTCTTC,CASSLRASGSNEQFF
TRBV12-3/TRBV12-4,NA,TRBJ2-7,NA,TGTGCCAGCAGTCCAACCTACGAGCAGTACTTC,CASSPTYEQYF
TRBV4-3,NA,TRBJ1-4,few,TGCGCCAGCAGCCAGGGGGTTGTTGGTGAAAAACTGTTTTTT,CASSQGVVGEKLFF
TRBV13,NA,TRBJ2-5,few,TGTGCCAGCAGCGAAGGAACGGGGACCCAGTACTTC,CASSEGTGTQYF
TRBV20-1,NA,TRBJ2-1,few,TGCAGTGCTTCACGACCAGCCGATGAGCAGTTCTTC,CSASRPADEQFF
TRBV7-9,NA,TRBJ2-2,NA,TGTGCCAGCAGCTTAGCTCGAAACACCGGGGAGCTGTTTTTT,CASSLARNTGELFF
TRBV20-1,NA,TRBJ2-7,NA,TGCAGTGCCAAAAGGGACCCCGGATGGACCGCCTACGAGCAGTACTTC,CSAKRDPGWTAYEQYF
TRBV7-9,NA,TRBJ2-5,NA,TGTGCCAGCAGCTTGATGCATGGTCCGCAAGAGACCCAGTACTTC,CASSLMHGPQETQYF
TRBV25-1,TRBD2,TRBJ2-1,many,TGTGCCAGTACCGCGGGACTAGTCGACAATGAGCAGTTCTTC,CASTAGLVDNEQFF
TRBV12-3/TRBV12-4,TRBD2,TRBJ2-1,few,TGTGCCAGCAGTTTTCGTTCTAGCGGCAATGAGCAGTTCTTC,CASSFRSSGNEQFF
TRBV14,TRBD2,TRBJ2-1,once,TGTGCCAGCAGCCAAATGGGCGGGAGGGACTACAATGAGCAGTTCTTC,CASSQMGGRDYNEQFF
TRBV7-2,NA,TRBJ2-3,NA,TGTGCCAGCAACCAGGGATCTTCCGATACGCAGTATTTT,CASNQGSSDTQYF
TRBV7-9,NA,TRBJ2-5,few,TGTGCCAGCAGCAAGATTGAGACCCAGTACTTC,CASSKIETQYF
TRBV20-1,TRBD1,TRBJ2-7,NA,TGCAGTGCCACGACAGGGTACGAGCAGTACTTC,CSATTGYEQYF
TRBV6-6,NA,TRBJ1-4,NA,TGTGCCAGCAGTTACGGGGGTATTTCGAATAATGAAAAACTGTTTTTT,CASSYGGISNNEKLFF
TRBV4-1,NA,TRBJ2-5,few,TGCGCCAGCAGCCAAGACATTTCCGACGCGGAGACCCAGTACTTC,CASSQDISDAETQYF
TRBV7-9,NA,TRBJ2-7,NA,TGTGCCAGCAGCAACGGCCGACAAGAGCAGTACTTC,CASSNGRQEQYF
TRBV7-9,TRBD1,TRBJ1-4,NA,TGTGCCAGCAGCGGGGACAGGGTCTGGGAAAAACTGTTTTTT,CASSGDRVWEKLFF
TRBV27,NA,TRBJ2-3,few,TGTGCCAGCGGGCGTGGAGGGTACACAGATACGCAGTATTTT,CASGRGGYTDTQYF
TRBV7-9,NA,TRBJ2-4,NA,TGTGCCAGCAGCCCCCCAGACACCGTAGCCAAAAACATTCAGTACTTC,CASSPPDTVAKNIQYF
TRBV12-3/TRBV12-4,NA,TRBJ2-1,NA,TGTGCCAGCAGAGGGGACCGGTCCTACAATGAGCAGTTCTTC,CASRGDRSYNEQFF
TRBV25-1,NA,TRBJ1-2,few,TGTGCCAGCAGTGAATCCGCAGATGGCTACACCTTC,CASSESADGYTF
TRBV20-1,NA,TRBJ1-4,NA,TGCAGTGCTAACGCTCGGGAGCTATCTGCTGAAAAACTGTTTTTT,CSANARELSAEKLFF
TRBV4-2,TRBD2,TRBJ2-1,few,TGTGCCAGCAGCCTCCTTCTCCAGCGGGGCCAATACAATGAGCAGTTCTTC,CASSLLLQRGQYNEQFF
TRBV12-3/TRBV12-4,NA,TRBJ2-5,NA,TGTGCCAGCAGTTTACTAGCGAACCAAGAGACCCAGTACTTC,CASSLLANQETQYF
TRBV27,NA,TRBJ1-1,NA,TGTGCCAGCAGTTTACGAGGGCTAGAAGCTTTCTTT,CASSLRGLEAFF
TRBV20-1,NA,TRBJ2-5,NA,TGCAGTGCTAGAGGACAGTCAAGTCAAGAGACCCAGTACTTC,CSARGQSSQETQYF
TRBV2,TRBD2,TRBJ2-3,NA,TGTGCCAGCGAGAGCGGGAAAACGCAGTATTTT,CASESGKTQYF
TRBV18,NA,TRBJ2-7,few,TGTGCCAGCTCACCATCGGGGGTAAGCGGCTACTCCTACGAGCAGTACTTC,CASSPSGVSGYSYEQYF
TRBV28,NA,TRBJ1-5,NA,TGTGTCAGTAGTGAGGCTGGGGGAAGTCAGCCCCAGCATTTT,CVSSEAGGSQPQHF
TRBV14,NA,TRBJ1-1,NA,TGTGCCAGCAGCCAAGATAGGAGTTGGGGAGGCACTGAAGCTTTCTTT,CASSQDRSWGGTEAFF
TRBV7-9,NA,TRBJ2-7,NA,TGTGCCAGCAGCTTCGAGAGCGACAGTATAAGTTCGAGCGAGCAGTACTTC,CASSFESDSISSSEQYF
TRBV7-8,TRBD1,TRBJ1-2,many,TGTGCCAGCAGCCTACCGGGACAGGGGGGTGGCTACACCTTC,CASSLPGQGGGYTF